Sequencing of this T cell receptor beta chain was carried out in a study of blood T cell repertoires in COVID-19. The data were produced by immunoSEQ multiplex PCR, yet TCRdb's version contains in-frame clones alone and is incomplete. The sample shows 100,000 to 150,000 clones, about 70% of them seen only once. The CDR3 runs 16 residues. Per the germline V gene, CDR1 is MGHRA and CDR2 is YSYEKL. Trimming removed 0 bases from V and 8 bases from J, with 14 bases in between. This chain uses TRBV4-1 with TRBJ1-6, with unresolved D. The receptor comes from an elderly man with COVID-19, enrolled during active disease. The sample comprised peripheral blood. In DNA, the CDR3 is TGCGCCAGCAGCCAAGAATCGGCGGCCACTTATTCACCCCTCCACTTT. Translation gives CASSQESAATYSPLHF.